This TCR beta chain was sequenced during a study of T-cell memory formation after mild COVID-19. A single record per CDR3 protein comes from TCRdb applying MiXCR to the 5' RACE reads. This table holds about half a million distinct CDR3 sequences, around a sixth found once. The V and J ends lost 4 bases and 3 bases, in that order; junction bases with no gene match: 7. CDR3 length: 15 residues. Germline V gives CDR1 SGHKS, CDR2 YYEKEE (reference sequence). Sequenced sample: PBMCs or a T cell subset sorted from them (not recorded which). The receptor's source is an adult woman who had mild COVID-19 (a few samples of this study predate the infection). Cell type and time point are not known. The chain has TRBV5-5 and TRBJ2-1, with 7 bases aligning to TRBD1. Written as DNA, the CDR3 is TGTGCCAGCAGCAAAGAGGCAGGGGGCTACAATGAGCAGTTCTTC. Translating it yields CASSKEAGGYNEQFF.